This TCR beta chain appears in the sequencing data of a study of shared clonotypes between healthy human individuals. About the study: CD4 naive cells filled three plates per donor, CD4 memory three, CD8 naive two and CD8 memory one. Study findings and constraints: Sequencing depth was expected to influence donor clonotype sharing. Donors were few, which limited the genetic and exposure-history diversity represented. In a few donors, 4.5% to 5.5% of naive CD4 clonotypes appeared in common.

Concerning this clone: No antigen is known for it.

CD45RO negativity and positive selection for CCR7 defined naive CD8 cells, a population that excluded terminally differentiated effector memory CD45RA+ cells. Measured with immunoSEQ multiplex PCR; TCRdb has only the in-frame clones, and not every one. This table has over 2,000,000 clones, approximately 92% appearing once. The CDR3 runs to 15 residues. Germline lookup yields CDR1 SGHDN and CDR2 FVKESK. Trimming cost V 2 bases and J 4 bases, with 13 bases left between them. This chain links TRBV14 with TRBJ2-3, with D possibly matching TRBD2 (6 bases). Sample: naive CD8+ T cells from PBMCs. The TCR sequence derives from a man younger than 35 in good health. Some clones in this sample may be carry-over from other donors' samples. CDR3 nucleotides: TGTGCCAGCAGCCAATGGGGGGAGCCCCCAGATACGCAGTATTTT. Its translation is CASSQWGEPPDTQYF.